The clone carrying this T cell receptor (beta chain) was detected once. The data are from a study of blood T cell repertoires in COVID-19. About the study: Acute-phase and convalescent COVID-19 samples originated in the United States, Italy and Spain. PBMCs, B-cell-depleted T cells, or T cells provided the cDNA or gDNA that made up the material.

Authors' methods: Counts of nucleated cells, estimated from reference gene primer amplification, were obtained. The data were produced by immunoSEQ multiplex PCR, yet TCRdb's version contains in-frame clones alone and is incomplete. V, J and clone size derive from that table, while D and trimming were established from the DNA sequence. The top ten clones hold under 4.5% of a sample with tens of thousands of clones, over 75% of them seen once. This CDR3 comprises 15 residues. CDR1 and CDR2 (germline): SGHTA, FQGTGA. Trimming removed 2 bases at V and 1 base at J, with 11 bases between. Sequenced input: peripheral blood. This clonotype was sampled from a human donor in a cohort sampled during active COVID-19. The chain links TRBV7-3 to TRBJ1-1, with a possible D match to TRBD1 (5 bases). The CDR3 DNA reads as TGTGCCAGCAGCTTAGGAGGGGTAACGAACACTGAAGCTTTCTTT. Amino acid sequence: CASSLGGVTNTEAFF.